This is a list of T cell receptor beta chains from one sample in a study of T cells after yellow fever vaccination. One entry per CDR3 protein, called by TCRdb with MiXCR from the 5' RACE reads. Seen here are more than 300,000 distinct CDR3 sequences, 3.5% to 4.5% observed once, and the top ten hold 19%. The sequenced sample was PBMCs, obtained 15 days after the yellow fever booster vaccination. All receptors come from a man younger than 35 who received the YFV17D yellow fever vaccine. CDR3s include the opening cysteine and the closing phenylalanine or tryptophan. The order of the fields is CDR3 protein, CDR3 DNA, D gene, J gene, V gene, clone size. The D gene is left open where the match is weak. Clone size is given for some rows only: seen once, a few or many times, or a class if the clone is expanded.

CDR3: CSVEFAFDRGETQYF; DNA: TGCAGCGTTGAATTCGCCTTCGACAGGGGGGAGACCCAGTACTTC; D: TRBD1; J: TRBJ2-5; V: TRBV29-1; size: many
CDR3: CASSFPKGGSYNEQFF; DNA: TGCGCCAGCAGCTTCCCTAAGGGGGGCTCCTACAATGAGCAGTTCTTC; D: .; J: TRBJ2-1; V: TRBV5-1; size: few
CDR3: CASSQGILAGETSTDTQYF; DNA: TGCGCCAGCAGCCAAGGCATACTAGCGGGGGAAACTAGCACAGATACGCAGTATTTT; D: TRBD2; J: TRBJ2-3; V: TRBV4-3; size: .
CDR3: CASSGYRGGETQYF; DNA: TGCGCCAGCAGCGGTTACAGGGGCGGTGAGACCCAGTACTTC; D: TRBD1; J: TRBJ2-5; V: TRBV5-1; size: few
CDR3: CASSPGQEQFF; DNA: TGTGCCAGCAGCCCGGGCCAGGAGCAGTTCTTC; D: .; J: TRBJ2-1; V: TRBV7-3; size: many
CDR3: CASSPRVASTDTQYF; DNA: TGTGCCAGCAGCCCCCGGGTTGCTAGCACAGATACGCAGTATTTT; D: .; J: TRBJ2-3; V: TRBV7-2; size: .
CDR3: CASRPAGTGGKEANVLTF; DNA: TGTGCCAGCAGACCGGCCGGGACAGGGGGAAAGGAGGCCAACGTCCTGACTTTC; D: TRBD1; J: TRBJ2-6; V: TRBV7-9; size: few
CDR3: CASSLAGSSSGNTIYF; DNA: TGTGCCAGCAGCTTGGCCGGGTCATCCTCTGGAAACACCATATATTTT; D: .; J: TRBJ1-3; V: TRBV5-4; size: .
CDR3: CASSQDEGRGETQYF; DNA: TGTGCCAGCAGCCAAGATGAAGGGAGGGGAGAGACCCAGTACTTC; D: TRBD2; J: TRBJ2-5; V: TRBV4-2; size: .
CDR3: CASSLFVGEQETQYF; DNA: TGTGCCAGCAGCTTGTTTGTAGGGGAGCAAGAGACCCAGTACTTC; D: .; J: TRBJ2-5; V: TRBV5-8; size: .
CDR3: CASLGRTDTQYF; DNA: TGTGCCAGCCTGGGGAGGACAGATACGCAGTATTTT; D: .; J: TRBJ2-3; V: TRBV28; size: many
CDR3: CASSLRGGKDTQYF; DNA: TGTGCCAGCAGCTTGAGGGGAGGCAAGGATACGCAGTATTTT; D: .; J: TRBJ2-3; V: TRBV5-4; size: .
CDR3: CSAGGNTIYF; DNA: TGCAGTGCCGGGGGAAACACCATATATTTT; D: .; J: TRBJ1-3; V: TRBV20-1; size: .
CDR3: CASSLAPLRGPRQPQHF; DNA: TGTGCCAGCAGTTTAGCCCCATTACGGGGTCCAAGACAGCCCCAGCATTTT; D: .; J: TRBJ1-5; V: TRBV12-3/TRBV12-4; size: few
CDR3: CASSLARRGHGYTF; DNA: TGTGCCAGCAGCTTAGCCAGGAGGGGACATGGCTACACCTTC; D: .; J: TRBJ1-2; V: TRBV11-2; size: many
CDR3: CASKGAGNGYNEQFF; DNA: TGTGCCAGCAAAGGAGCAGGGAATGGCTACAATGAGCAGTTCTTC; D: .; J: TRBJ2-1; V: TRBV6-5; size: many
CDR3: CASNHGTGNNSPLHF; DNA: TGTGCCAGCAACCACGGGACAGGGAACAATTCACCCCTCCACTTT; D: TRBD1; J: TRBJ1-6; V: TRBV7-2; size: few
CDR3: CASSRGLNSPLHF; DNA: TGTGCTAGCAGCAGGGGCTTGAATTCACCCCTCCACTTT; D: .; J: TRBJ1-6; V: TRBV7-7; size: many
CDR3: CATSSLNQPQHF; DNA: TGTGCCACCAGCAGCCTCAATCAGCCCCAGCATTTT; D: .; J: TRBJ1-5; V: TRBV15; size: few
CDR3: CASSQAGKPDTQYF; DNA: TGCGCCAGCAGTCAAGCGGGGAAGCCAGATACGCAGTATTTT; D: .; J: TRBJ2-3; V: TRBV23-1; size: .
CDR3: CASGPEETQYF; DNA: TGTGCCAGCGGCCCAGAAGAGACCCAGTACTTC; D: .; J: TRBJ2-5; V: TRBV2; size: few
CDR3: CASSQEAPQGSYEQYF; DNA: TGCGCCAGCAGCCAAGAGGCCCCACAGGGCTCCTACGAGCAGTACTTC; D: .; J: TRBJ2-7; V: TRBV4-1; size: .
CDR3: CASSFTGKDHYGYTF; DNA: TGTGCCAGCAGCTTCACAGGGAAGGATCACTATGGCTACACCTTC; D: .; J: TRBJ1-2; V: TRBV6-1; size: few
CDR3: CASSSGGQTSTDTQYF; DNA: TGTGCCAGCAGCTCGGGGGGACAGACTAGCACAGATACGCAGTATTTT; D: .; J: TRBJ2-3; V: TRBV5-4; size: many
CDR3: CATSRAQPIQETQYF; DNA: TGTGCCACCAGCAGAGCGCAGCCGATCCAAGAGACCCAGTACTTC; D: .; J: TRBJ2-5; V: TRBV15; size: many
CDR3: CSASEGLGNTIYF; DNA: TGCAGCGCTTCTGAGGGGCTTGGAAACACCATATATTTT; D: .; J: TRBJ1-3; V: TRBV29-1; size: .
CDR3: CASSEGRGQPQHF; DNA: TGCGCCAGCAGTGAAGGGAGGGGTCAGCCCCAGCATTTT; D: .; J: TRBJ1-5; V: TRBV10-2; size: few
CDR3: CATGPGGTGELIF; DNA: TGTGCCACCGGACCGGGGGGCACCGGGGAGCTGATTTTT; D: .; J: TRBJ2-2; V: TRBV6-5; size: .
CDR3: CASSWTGGDGYTF; DNA: TGCGCCAGCAGCTGGACAGGGGGCGATGGCTACACCTTC; D: TRBD1; J: TRBJ1-2; V: TRBV5-1; size: many
CDR3: CASSPQGSNGADTQYF; DNA: TGTGCCAGCTCACCACAGGGATCCAATGGCGCAGATACGCAGTATTTT; D: .; J: TRBJ2-3; V: TRBV18; size: .
CDR3: CASSPDSEQPPLQETQYF; DNA: TGTGCCAGCAGCCCCGACAGCGAACAGCCTCCACTCCAAGAGACCCAGTACTTC; D: .; J: TRBJ2-5; V: TRBV7-6; size: once
CDR3: CASSATTRGHTEAFF; DNA: TGTGCCAGCAGCGCCACGACAAGGGGGCACACTGAAGCTTTCTTT; D: TRBD1; J: TRBJ1-1; V: TRBV9; size: .
CDR3: CASSFQGSSGNTIYF; DNA: TGTGCCAGCAGCTTTCAGGGGAGCTCTGGAAACACCATATATTTT; D: .; J: TRBJ1-3; V: TRBV7-8; size: many
CDR3: CSVGRQVNTEAFF; DNA: TGCAGCGTTGGCAGGCAAGTGAACACTGAAGCTTTCTTT; D: .; J: TRBJ1-1; V: TRBV29-1; size: few
CDR3: CASSLALGGYTF; DNA: TGTGCCAGCAGTTTAGCGCTAGGTGGCTACACCTTC; D: .; J: TRBJ1-2; V: TRBV12-3/TRBV12-4; size: many
CDR3: CASSRGLVGNIQYF; DNA: TGCGCCAGCAGCCGGGGACTAGTGGGGAACATTCAGTACTTC; D: TRBD2; J: TRBJ2-4; V: TRBV4-1; size: many
CDR3: CASQGGAGQPQHF; DNA: TGTGCCAGCCAAGGGGGGGCGGGTCAGCCCCAGCATTTT; D: .; J: TRBJ1-5; V: TRBV27; size: many
CDR3: CASSPQRQSSYNEQFF; DNA: TGTGCCAGCAGCCCACAAAGACAGAGCTCCTACAATGAGCAGTTCTTC; D: .; J: TRBJ2-1; V: TRBV3-2; size: many
CDR3: CASSLYGGPSSTYGYTF; DNA: TGTGCCAGCAGCTTATACGGGGGCCCAAGCTCAACTTATGGCTACACCTTC; D: .; J: TRBJ1-2; V: TRBV7-2; size: .
CDR3: CASSFARYGYTF; DNA: TGTGCCAGCAGTTTCGCGCGGTATGGCTACACCTTC; D: .; J: TRBJ1-2; V: TRBV12-3/TRBV12-4; size: few
CDR3: CASSFGLALAYEQYF; DNA: TGCGCCAGCAGCTTCGGACTAGCGTTAGCCTACGAGCAGTACTTC; D: TRBD2; J: TRBJ2-7; V: TRBV5-1; size: few
CDR3: CASSGTGTRPYEQYF; DNA: TGTGCCAGCAGTGGAACCGGGACCCGGCCTTACGAGCAGTACTTC; D: .; J: TRBJ2-7; V: TRBV6-1; size: many
CDR3: CASRFPGTEAFF; DNA: TGTGCCAGCAGGTTCCCTGGCACTGAAGCTTTCTTT; D: .; J: TRBJ1-1; V: TRBV6-5; size: .
CDR3: CASSSNQGAFTYEQYF; DNA: TGTGCCAGCAGCTCCAACCAGGGAGCCTTCACCTACGAGCAGTACTTC; D: .; J: TRBJ2-7; V: TRBV6-5; size: .